The entry that follows covers one T cell receptor (beta chain) sequence. Its antigen is as yet unknown. This sample was included in a study of T cells in Graves' hyperthyroidism and ophthalmopathy. It was RNA transcripts that yielded the amplified TCR beta CDR3 regions. The TCR CDR3 first-round RT-PCR relied on the HTBI primer set. In TCRdb, the multiplex PCR reads were re-called with MiXCR into one record per CDR3 protein. The sample includes a few hundred thousand distinct CDR3 sequences, around 15% seen only once; the top ten take roughly 13%. Study conclusions and caveats: Before onset, by a median of around six months, the model predicted ophthalmopathy. Clonotypes that were expanded in thyroid above 0.001 mostly appeared in blood too.

Researchers defined stable Graves' hyperthyroidism as no ophthalmopathy progression within 18 months. In patients aged 18 to 65, hyperthyroidism was newly diagnosed, with duration under 2 months. CDR1 and CDR2 (germline): SGHAT, FQNNGV. The CDR3 spans 14 residues. V lost 4 bases to trimming and J lost 4 bases; unmatched junction nucleotides: 6. Sequencing was carried out using blood. This receptor was taken from a woman aged 35 to 49 with Graves' hyperthyroidism. This chain joins TRBV11-2 and TRBJ2-7; 8 bases are shared with TRBD2. The CDR3 DNA is TGTGCCAGCAGCTCCCACCAGCGGGAGTACGAGCAGTACTTC. Translation gives CASSSHQREYEQYF. The complete variable domain, with remaining parts taken from reference TRBV11-2 and TRBJ2-7, reads EAGVAQSPRYKIIEKRQSVAFWCNPISGHATLYWYQQILGQGPKLLIQFQNNGVVDDSQLPKDRFSAERLKGVDSTLKIQPAKLEDSAVYLCASSSHQREYEQYFGPGTRLTVT.